This T cell receptor (beta chain) was identified during a study of T cells after yellow fever vaccination. For the study at large: Low-cell-number fractions were prepared with SMART-Seq v4 Ultra Low Input.

TCRdb called the 5' RACE reads again in MiXCR, with one record for every CDR3 protein. This table holds nearly 350,000 distinct CDR3 sequences, roughly 8.3% found once. This clonotype was counted a few times. The germline V gene encodes CDR1 SGHRS and CDR2 YFSETQ. J was trimmed by 4 bases and V by 4 bases; bases with no gene match: 4. CDR3 length: 14 residues. Sequences were derived from PBMCs, sampled roughly 47 days after the first yellow fever vaccination. This clonotype originated in a man younger than 30 who received the YFV17D yellow fever vaccine. V usage is TRBV5-1 and J usage is TRBJ1-4, with 7 bases that match TRBD1. CDR3 sequence: CASSGDSFNEKLFF. The CDR3 DNA reads as TGCGCCAGCAGCGGGGACAGCTTTAATGAAAAACTGTTTTTT.